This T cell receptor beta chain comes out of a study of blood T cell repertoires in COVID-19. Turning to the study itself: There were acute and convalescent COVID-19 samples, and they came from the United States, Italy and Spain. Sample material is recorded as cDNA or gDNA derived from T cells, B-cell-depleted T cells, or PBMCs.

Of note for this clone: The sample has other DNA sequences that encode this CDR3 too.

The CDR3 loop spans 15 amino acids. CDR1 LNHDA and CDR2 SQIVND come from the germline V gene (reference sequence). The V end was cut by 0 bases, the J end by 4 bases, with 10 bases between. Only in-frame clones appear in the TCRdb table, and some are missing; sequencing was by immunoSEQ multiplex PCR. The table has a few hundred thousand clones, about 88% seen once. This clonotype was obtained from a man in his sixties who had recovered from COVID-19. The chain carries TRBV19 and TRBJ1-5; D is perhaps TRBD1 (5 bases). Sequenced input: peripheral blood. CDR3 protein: CASSIEGGGNQPQHF. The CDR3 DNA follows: TGTGCCAGTAGTATAGAGGGCGGGGGGAATCAGCCCCAGCATTTT.